The next 23 T cell receptor beta chains were all read from a single sample in a study of T-cell reconstitution after alpha-beta-depleted transplantation in children. The TCRbeta library incorporated unique molecular identifiers. TCRdb re-called the PCR reads through MiXCR, storing one row per CDR3 protein. Of about 98,000 distinct CDR3 sequences detected, 23% appear once; the ten largest clones hold about 20%. The sample in question was PBMCs, obtained before TCRalphabeta/CD19-depleted stem cell transplant. These receptor sequences come from a boy younger than 10 with acute lymphoblastic leukemia, due to receive a stem cell transplant.

CDR3 bases: TGTGCCAGCAGCGAGGGGGGAGGGGCCAACGTCCTGACTTTC. Its protein product is CASSEGGGANVLTF. The chain joins TRBV7-8 to TRBJ2-6; TRBD1 or TRBD2 may be the D gene (6 bases each). Germline assignment: CDR1 SGHVS and CDR2 FQNEAQ. The CDR3 sequence is 14 residues long. Trimming took off 5 bases at V and 4 bases at J, with 9 bases between the two ends.

This clonotype has a handful of counts. The genes are TRBV9 and TRBJ2-1, with TRBD2 matching 7 bases. CDR1 is SGDLS and CDR2 is YYNGEE in the germline V gene. The ends lost 0 bases at V and 7 bases at J; junction bases unmatched: 10. This CDR3 has 16 residues. The CDR3 loop is CASSVARGEGLNEQFF. The CDR3 nucleotides read TGTGCCAGCAGCGTAGCTAGAGGGGAGGGGCTAAATGAGCAGTTCTTC. The full variable domain, its missing parts supplied by reference TRBV9 and TRBJ2-1, is DSGVTQTPKHLITATGQRVTLRCSPRSGDLSVYWYQQSLDQGLQFLIQYYNGEERAKGNILERFSAQQFPDLHSELNLSSLELGDSALYFCASSVARGEGLNEQFFGPGTRLTVL.

This clonotype was counted many times. The chain combines TRBV7-2 with TRBJ1-4, with unresolved D. The V and J ends lost 8 bases and 3 bases respectively, with 10 bases between them. The CDR3 is 13 amino acids. Germline V CDR1 and CDR2: SGHTA, FQGNSA. CDR3 in DNA: TGTGCCAGCTCGACGGAGGCTAATGAAAAACTGTTTTTT. It translates to CASSTEANEKLFF.

The genes are TRBV28 and TRBJ1-2, with D perhaps matching TRBD1 (5 bases). Trimming removed 10 bases at V and 3 bases at J, with 18 bases between. The germline V gene has CDR1 MDHEN and CDR2 SYDVKM. CDR3 length: 14 residues. The CDR3 DNA follows: TGTGCCACCAATGTACCGGGGCGCTACTATGGCTACACCTTC. Translated: CATNVPGRYYGYTF.

This clonotype was observed at least ten times. CDR3: CASSQEDQYSDTQYF. In nucleotides, the CDR3 is TGCGCCAGCAGCCAAGAGGACCAATATTCAGATACGCAGTATTTT. This chain joins TRBV4-1 and TRBJ2-3, with no clear D. This CDR3 region has 15 residues. Trimming cost V 0 bases and J 4 bases, with 11 bases left between them. CDR1 and CDR2 from the germline V gene are MGHRA and YSYEKL.

The rearrangement uses TRBV11-2 and TRBJ2-7; D is unclear. The CDR3 length is 13 residues. In germline, CDR1 is SGHAT, CDR2 FQNNGV. V lost 1 base, J lost 3 bases, and 7 bases lay in between. CDR3 amino acids: CASSLAGFYEQYF. As DNA, the CDR3 is TGTGCCAGCAGCTTAGCAGGCTTCTACGAGCAGTACTTC.

This chain links TRBV2 with TRBJ2-7; tentatively, D is TRBD1 (5 bases). The germline V gene has CDR1 SNHLY and CDR2 FYNNEI. The CDR3 contains 14 residues. Trimming stripped 5 bases from V and 2 bases from J, with 13 bases between. CDR3: CASSSETVAYEQYF. CDR3 coding DNA: TGTGCCAGCAGTTCGGAGACAGTTGCCTACGAGCAGTACTTC.

In DNA form, the CDR3 reads TGCAGTGCTAGTGGGGTGTACGAGCAGTACTTC. Its protein product is CSASGVYEQYF. This chain links TRBV20-1 with TRBJ2-7; D not resolved. This CDR3 is built from 11 residues. The V gene's germline CDR1 is DFQATT and CDR2 SNEGSKA (reference sequence). V was clipped by 3 bases and J by 4 bases, with 7 bases between them.

In this sample, this clonotype turned up a few times. The chain combines TRBV10-3 with TRBJ2-7; D is uncertain. Germline CDR1 and CDR2: ENHRY and SYGVKD. The CDR3 consists of 16 residues. V lost 0 bases, J lost 3 bases, and 15 bases lay in between. CDR3: CAISESRSRALYEQYF. The CDR3 DNA reads TGTGCCATCAGTGAGTCTAGATCCCGAGCCCTCTACGAGCAGTACTTC.

This clonotype is classed as medium-sized. V is TRBV15 and J is TRBJ2-6; D gene unclear. V was trimmed by 0 bases and J by 0 bases, leaving 3 bases between them. The CDR3 is 15 residues long. Germline V gene lookup returns CDR1 LNHNV and CDR2 YYDKDF (reference sequence). CDR3 in amino acids: CATSRDNSGANVLTF. The CDR3, as DNA: TGTGCCACCAGCAGAGACAACTCTGGGGCCAACGTCCTGACTTTC.

There are a few counts of this clonotype. J is TRBJ1-6 and V is TRBV12-3 or TRBV12-4; 8 nucleotides agree with TRBD1. V was clipped by 5 bases and J by 7 bases; unmatched bases: 4. The CDR3 loop spans 14 amino acids. CDR3 DNA: TGTGCCAGCAGTGACAGGGGAGGGAATTCACCCCTCCACTTT. This encodes CASSDRGGNSPLHF.

The chain joins TRBV5-1 to TRBJ1-3; a possible D gene is TRBD1 (6 bases). The CDR3 spans 16 residues. Trimming shortened V by 1 base and J by 3 bases, and 14 bases separated the two germline ends. Germline-derived CDR1 and CDR2 are SGHRS and YFSETQ. CDR3: CASSLPSGAGGNTIYF. For the CDR3, the DNA is TGCGCCAGCAGCTTGCCGTCGGGGGCAGGTGGAAACACCATATATTTT.

The table lists this clonotype with a few counts. The chain couples TRBV12-3 or TRBV12-4 to TRBJ2-3; possible D gene TRBD2, 6 bases. Trimming removed 7 bases from V and 5 bases from J, with 19 bases in between. The CDR3 extends over 15 amino acids. The CDR3 region is CASTPRAGPGDTQYF. DNA of the CDR3: TGTGCCAGCACTCCTAGAGCGGGCCCAGGAGATACGCAGTATTTT.

The rearrangement links TRBV12-3 or TRBV12-4 to TRBJ1-2; D not resolved. V lost 5 bases and J 8 bases, leaving 21 bases between the germline ends. The CDR3 runs to 15 residues. The CDR3 here is CASSPSRALTIGYTF. In nucleotides, the CDR3 is TGTGCCAGCAGTCCGTCTAGGGCCCTCACGATCGGCTACACCTTC.

The chain has TRBV3-1 and TRBJ2-7, with D possibly being TRBD2 (5 bases). The CDR3 has 13 residues. The V end was cut by 4 bases, the J end by 7 bases, with 14 bases between. Germline V gene sequence: CDR1 LGHDT, CDR2 YNNKEL (reference sequence). The CDR3 nucleotides are TGTGCCAGCAGCCCGGACTTTTGGGAAGAGCAGTACTTC. It specifies CASSPDFWEEQYF.

This clonotype was found many times. This chain joins TRBV5-1 and TRBJ2-2; 11 positions agree with TRBD2. The germline V gene has CDR1 SGHRS and CDR2 YFSETQ. The V and J ends lost 0 bases and 3 bases, in that order; junction bases with no gene match: 10. The CDR3 is 19 amino acids. The CDR3: CASSLVGTSGGTYTGELFF. Here the CDR3 DNA reads TGCGCCAGCAGCTTGGTCGGGACTAGCGGAGGGACCTACACCGGGGAGCTGTTTTTT.

This clonotype showed up just a few times. The chain carries TRBV5-5 and TRBJ1-1; D gene uncertain. V was trimmed by 0 bases and J by 0 bases, leaving 9 bases between them. CDR3 length: 15 amino acids. Looked up from germline, CDR1 is SGHKS and CDR2 is YYEKEE (reference sequence). Here the CDR3 reads CASSLGSNMNTEAFF. DNA for the CDR3: TGTGCCAGCAGCTTGGGTTCAAATATGAACACTGAAGCTTTCTTT. The variable domain in full, completed from reference TRBV5-5 and TRBJ1-1, reads DAGVTQSPTHLIKTRGQQVTLRCSPISGHKSVSWYQQVLGQGPQFIFQYYEKEERGRGNFPDRFSARQFPNYSSELNVNALLLGDSALYLCASSLGSNMNTEAFFGQGTRLTVV.

This clonotype occurred a few times. The chain links TRBV20-1 to TRBJ2-3, with 7 bases that match TRBD2. CDR3 size: 18 residues. V lost 2 bases to trimming and J lost 4 bases; unmatched junction nucleotides: 18. From germline, CDR1 is DFQATT and CDR2 SNEGSKA (reference sequence). CDR3 residues: CSARSLTRLAGLADTQYF. As DNA, the CDR3 is TGCAGTGCTAGATCCCTTACCAGACTAGCAGGATTAGCAGATACGCAGTATTTT.

This clonotype was detected only a few times. The chain has TRBV6-1 and TRBJ1-6; 10 bases fit TRBD1. The CDR3 spans 16 residues. Trimming at V came to 4 bases and at J to 8 bases, leaving 8 bases not matched to a gene. Germline CDR1 and CDR2: MNHNS and SASEGT. The CDR3 sequence is CASSGGLGQGDSPLHF. The CDR3 nucleotides read TGTGCCAGCAGTGGAGGGCTCGGACAGGGGGATTCACCCCTCCACTTT.

CDR3 residues: CASSEWSAYNSPLHF. The CDR3 nucleotides are TGTGCCAGCAGTGAATGGTCAGCCTATAATTCACCCCTCCACTTT. The chain is built from TRBV2 and TRBJ1-6; D remains ambiguous. The germline V gene encodes CDR1 SNHLY and CDR2 FYNNEI. The CDR3 contains 15 residues. V was shortened by 2 bases and J by 2 bases, with 7 bases between the two germline ends. Variable domain in full (rest from reference TRBV2 and TRBJ1-6): EPEVTQTPSHQVTQMGQEVILRCVPISNHLYFYWYRQILGQKVEFLVSFYNNEISEKSEIFDDQFSVERPDGSNFTLKIRSTKLEDSAMYFCASSEWSAYNSPLHFGNGTRLTVT.

The chain carries TRBV7-2 and TRBJ2-7; tentatively, D is TRBD2 (6 bases). The CDR3 length is 15 residues. Germline V gene sequence: CDR1 SGHTA, CDR2 FQGNSA. V dropped 2 bases and J dropped 5 bases, with 16 bases sitting between them. CDR3 sequence reads: CASSLNPGVSHEQYF. CDR3 DNA sequence: TGTGCCAGCAGCTTAAATCCGGGGGTAAGCCACGAGCAGTACTTC.

The V and J genes are TRBV7-6 and TRBJ2-1; TRBD1 agrees at 10 bases. After removal of 4 bases from V and 8 bases from J, the junction contained 8 bases not matched to a gene. The CDR3 covers 15 residues. Germline V gene sequence: CDR1 SGHVS, CDR2 FNYEAQ. In nucleotides, the CDR3 is TGTGCCAGCAGCTCACGACAGGGGGCACACGATGAGCAGTTCTTC. It is translated as CASSSRQGAHDEQFF.

This chain uses TRBV27 with TRBJ2-2; unclear D gene. Germline CDR1 MNHEY, CDR2 SMNVEV (reference sequence). The CDR3 consists of 13 residues. The V and J ends lost 8 bases and 5 bases respectively, with 12 bases between them. This CDR3 is CASLNVGTGELFF. DNA for the CDR3: TGTGCCAGCCTGAATGTGGGGACCGGGGAGCTGTTTTTT.